A selection of T cell receptor beta chains follows, all from one sample in a study of CD8 T cells in ankylosing spondylitis. TCRdb re-called the 5' RACE reads with MiXCR, one entry per CDR3 protein. Of 100,000 to 150,000 distinct CDR3 sequences in the sample, approximately 17% were seen once. Material: blood, either unsorted or a sorted T cell fraction (not recorded which). The receptors shown here come from a male donor with ankylosing spondylitis. The CDR3 runs from the conserved cysteine through the conserved F or W. Each record gives: V gene, CDR3 protein.

v_call: TRBV28
cdr3_aa: CASLLQGTGELFF

v_call: TRBV9
cdr3_aa: CASSGDRITDTQYF

v_call: TRBV13
cdr3_aa: CASRDQRNEQFF

v_call: TRBV11-2
cdr3_aa: CASSLGFPGQGETQYF

v_call: TRBV7-3
cdr3_aa: CASSSSGSLEQFF

v_call: TRBV24-1
cdr3_aa: CATSDRGQGATDTQYF

v_call: TRBV6-2/TRBV6-3
cdr3_aa: CASAGTASTGELFF

v_call: TRBV2
cdr3_aa: CASSGLGQFF

v_call: TRBV18
cdr3_aa: CASSPGQGGETQYF

v_call: TRBV20-1
cdr3_aa: CSALHFIRAADTQYF

v_call: TRBV20-1
cdr3_aa: CSARTGERTEAFF

v_call: TRBV3-1
cdr3_aa: CASSQDPIAYTDTQYF

v_call: TRBV12-3/TRBV12-4
cdr3_aa: CASSFGFNYGYTF

v_call: TRBV4-1
cdr3_aa: CASSHRLGTTYEQYF

v_call: TRBV12-3/TRBV12-4
cdr3_aa: CASSLTLNEQFF

v_call: TRBV7-2
cdr3_aa: CASSRAGGDNEKLFF

v_call: TRBV27
cdr3_aa: CASSLIPLSNQPQHF

v_call: TRBV11-2
cdr3_aa: CASSLVLGETQYF

v_call: TRBV5-1
cdr3_aa: CASSSEDGPREQYF

v_call: TRBV11-1
cdr3_aa: CASSGQGEEDTQYF